Listed below are T cell receptor beta chains from one sample, sequenced in a study of blood T cell repertoires in COVID-19. Data came from immunoSEQ multiplex PCR; TCRdb stores just in-frame clones and leaves some out. The sample yields about 170,000 clones, around 90% seen once. The sequencing sample was made of peripheral blood. The receptor source for this set is a woman aged 80 or older with COVID-19, enrolled during active disease. CDR3s include the opening cysteine and the closing phenylalanine or tryptophan. The order of the fields is D gene, clone size, J gene, V gene, CDR3 DNA, CDR3 protein. A D gene is named only where the DNA matches it firmly. Not every row has a clone size; where given, it reads once, few, many or a size class.

d_gene: NA; abundance: NA; j_gene: TRBJ1-5; v_gene: TRBV28; CDR3nt: TGTGCCAGCAGTTTATGGATGGTCGTTGAGCAGCCCCAGCATTTT; CDR3aa: CASSLWMVVEQPQHF
d_gene: NA; abundance: few; j_gene: TRBJ1-1; v_gene: TRBV27; CDR3nt: TGTGCCAGCAGTTTACGGAGGGCGAACACTGAAGCTTTCTTT; CDR3aa: CASSLRRANTEAFF
d_gene: TRBD1; abundance: NA; j_gene: TRBJ2-7; v_gene: TRBV6-2/TRBV6-3; CDR3nt: TGTGCCAGCAGTTACGCCCCGGGACAGTTTAACTCCTACGAGCAGTACTTC; CDR3aa: CASSYAPGQFNSYEQYF
d_gene: TRBD1; abundance: NA; j_gene: TRBJ1-2; v_gene: TRBV4-3; CDR3nt: TGCGCCAGCAGCCAAGAAGTACAGGGGAACTATGGCTACACCTTC; CDR3aa: CASSQEVQGNYGYTF
d_gene: TRBD1; abundance: NA; j_gene: TRBJ1-2; v_gene: TRBV15; CDR3nt: TGTGCCACCAGCAGAGATTTAGGGACAGGGGCCATTGGGGGCTACACCTTC; CDR3aa: CATSRDLGTGAIGGYTF
d_gene: NA; abundance: NA; j_gene: TRBJ2-1; v_gene: TRBV18; CDR3nt: TGTGCCAGCTCACCGGTCCTCGGGGGTAAGAATGAGCAGTTCTTC; CDR3aa: CASSPVLGGKNEQFF
d_gene: NA; abundance: NA; j_gene: TRBJ1-5; v_gene: TRBV9; CDR3nt: TGTGCCAGCAGCGTAAATGTGGGGAGTCAGCCCCAGCATTTT; CDR3aa: CASSVNVGSQPQHF
d_gene: TRBD1; abundance: NA; j_gene: TRBJ2-7; v_gene: TRBV5-8; CDR3nt: TGTGCCAGCAGCGCACAGGGGCACGAGCAGTACTTC; CDR3aa: CASSAQGHEQYF
d_gene: NA; abundance: NA; j_gene: TRBJ2-5; v_gene: TRBV14; CDR3nt: TGTGCCAGCAGCCTCACGACCGGGACAAGGACCCAGTACTTC; CDR3aa: CASSLTTGTRTQYF
d_gene: TRBD1; abundance: NA; j_gene: TRBJ1-2; v_gene: TRBV15; CDR3nt: TGTGCCACCAGCTCCAAACTCGGGACAGCTAACTATGGCTACACCTTC; CDR3aa: CATSSKLGTANYGYTF
d_gene: TRBD1; abundance: NA; j_gene: TRBJ1-3; v_gene: TRBV6-5; CDR3nt: TGTGCCAGTGGGACAGGGAGCTCTGGAAACACCATATATTTT; CDR3aa: CASGTGSSGNTIYF
d_gene: NA; abundance: once; j_gene: TRBJ2-3; v_gene: TRBV7-6; CDR3nt: TGTGCCAGCAGCCGGACATTTACCAGCACAGATACGCAGTATTTT; CDR3aa: CASSRTFTSTDTQYF
d_gene: NA; abundance: NA; j_gene: TRBJ2-5; v_gene: TRBV28; CDR3nt: TGTGCCAGCAGTTCCTGGGGGGCGGGAGTAGAGACCCAGTACTTC; CDR3aa: CASSSWGAGVETQYF
d_gene: TRBD2; abundance: NA; j_gene: TRBJ2-7; v_gene: TRBV4-3; CDR3nt: TGCGCCAGCAGCCAAGATCTCGCGGGAGGGTTATTCGACTACGAGCAGTACTTC; CDR3aa: CASSQDLAGGLFDYEQYF